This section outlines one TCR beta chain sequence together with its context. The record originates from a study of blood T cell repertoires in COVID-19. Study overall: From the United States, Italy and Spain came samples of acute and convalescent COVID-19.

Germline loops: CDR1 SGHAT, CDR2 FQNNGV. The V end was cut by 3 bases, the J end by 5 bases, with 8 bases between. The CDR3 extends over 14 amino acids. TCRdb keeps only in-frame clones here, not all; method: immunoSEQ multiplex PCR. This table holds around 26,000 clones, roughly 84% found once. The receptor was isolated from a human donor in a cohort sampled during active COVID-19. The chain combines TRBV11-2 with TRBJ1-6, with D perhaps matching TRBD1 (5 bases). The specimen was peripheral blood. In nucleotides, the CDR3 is TGTGCCAGCAGCTTCCGGGGGAATAATTCACCCCTCCACTTT. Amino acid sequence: CASSFRGNNSPLHF.